The 21 T cell receptor beta chains given below trace back to one sample, sequenced in a study of PD-L1 blockade in urothelial cancer. The time point was: peripheral blood 6 weeks after treatment start. Produced via immunoSEQ multiplex PCR; TCRdb's table is partial and in-frame only. The table records 100,000 to 150,000 clones, around 88% of them present only once. This material consisted of PBMCs, taken around atezolizumab (anti-PD-L1) treatment. These receptors originate from a man aged 45-65 years with urothelial cancer.

J is TRBJ2-7 and V is TRBV29-1, with TRBD2 identical over 8 bases. The CDR3 runs 15 residues. Germline V gene sequence: CDR1 SQVTM, CDR2 ANQGSEA. Losses at the gene ends were 0 bases for V and 2 bases for J; bases not matched to a gene: 6. The CDR3 sequence: CSVEEESGSPYEQYF. CDR3 DNA: TGCAGCGTTGAAGAGGAGAGCGGGAGCCCCTACGAGCAGTACTTC.

The chain is built from TRBV27 and TRBJ2-2, with 11 positions matching TRBD2. This CDR3 contains 15 residues. The junction had 1 base not matched to a gene; V was cut back by 0 bases and J by 7 bases. The germline V gene encodes CDR1 MNHEY and CDR2 SMNVEV (reference sequence). The CDR3 loop reads CASSLSTSGSGELFF. The CDR3 DNA sequence: TGTGCCAGCAGTTTATCAACTAGCGGGAGCGGGGAGCTGTTTTTT.

This chain links TRBV4-2 with TRBJ1-4; unclear D gene. Germline V gives CDR1 LGHNA, CDR2 YNFKEQ. The V gene lost 1 base and the J gene lost 4 bases, with 16 bases spanning the gap. This CDR3 has 17 residues. Written as DNA, the CDR3 is TGTGCCAGCAGCCAAGTCGAATTGAGGGCACTTAATGAAAAACTGTTTTTT. It translates to CASSQVELRALNEKLFF.

The table lists this clone with a count of one. The chain is built from TRBV5-1 and TRBJ1-1; 10 nucleotides agree with TRBD1. V shed 3 bases, J shed 4 bases, and the junction held 3 bases outside the gene matches. Germline CDR1 and CDR2: SGHRS and YFSETQ. CDR3 length: 14 residues. The CDR3 region has the DNA TGCGCCAGCAGCTCCGGGACAGGGGCCACTGAAGCTTTCTTT. This encodes CASSSGTGATEAFF.

V gene TRBV7-8 combines with J gene TRBJ2-3, with 10 bases lining up with TRBD1. Trimming took 5 bases from V and 4 from J; bases not matched to a gene: 6. CDR1 is SGHVS, CDR2 FQNEAQ, per germline. The CDR3 contains 15 residues. CDR3 nucleotides: TGTGCCAGCAGCGCCCGGGACAGGGGCTCAGATACGCAGTATTTT. This codes for CASSARDRGSDTQYF.

The chain links TRBV2 to TRBJ1-4, with a tentative D call TRBD1 (5 bases). Germline loops: CDR1 SNHLY, CDR2 FYNNEI. CDR3 length: 15 residues. Trimming left V 3 bases short and J 5 bases short, with 13 bases between. The CDR3 bases are TGTGCCAGCAGTGAGGGGCAGGGCCTCAATGAAAAACTGTTTTTT. This codes for CASSEGQGLNEKLFF.

The chain has TRBV5-6 and TRBJ2-1; 16 bases match TRBD2. The trim removed 4 bases at V and 9 bases at J, leaving 7 bases unmatched. The CDR3 has 16 amino acids. Looked up from germline, CDR1 is SGHDT and CDR2 is YYEEEE. The CDR3: CASSVWGLAGGVEQFF. The DNA for the CDR3 is TGTGCCAGCAGCGTTTGGGGACTAGCGGGAGGGGTTGAGCAGTTCTTC.

This rearrangement joins TRBV5-4 to TRBJ2-5; D might be TRBD1 (7 bases). The germline V gene encodes CDR1 SGHNT and CDR2 YYREEE (reference sequence). This CDR3 is 16 amino acids long. Trimming pared 0 bases from V and 5 bases from J, leaving 17 bases between. In DNA, the CDR3 is TGTGCCAGCAGCTTGGCCGGGGGCGGGACAGACGAGACCCAGTACTTC. Encoded protein: CASSLAGGGTDETQYF. Combining the CDR3 with reference TRBV5-4 and TRBJ2-5 gives the whole variable domain ETGVTQSPTHLIKTRGQQVTLRCSSQSGHNTVSWYQQALGQGPQFIFQYYREEENGRGNFPPRFSGLQFPNYSSELNVNALELDDSALYLCASSLAGGGTDETQYFGPGTRLLVL.

This clone was recorded only once. The chain employs TRBV7-2 and TRBJ2-2; TRBD2 aligns across 7 bases. CDR3 length: 15 residues. V shed 3 bases, J shed 7 bases, and the junction held 8 bases outside the gene matches. Per germline, CDR1 SGHTA and CDR2 FQGNSA. The CDR3: CASSLATLADGELFF. The CDR3 coding sequence is TGTGCCAGCAGCTTGGCGACGCTAGCGGACGGGGAGCTGTTTTTT.

V and J are TRBV11-2 and TRBJ2-7; maybe TRBD2 (5 bases). V was cut by 5 bases and J by 1 base, with 15 bases left in between. CDR1 and CDR2 from the germline V gene are SGHAT and FQNNGV. The CDR3 length is 15 residues. CDR3 loop: CASSPGDTASYEQYF. For the CDR3, the DNA is TGTGCCAGCAGCCCCGGGGATACAGCGTCCTACGAGCAGTACTTC.

The rearrangement joins TRBV19 to TRBJ2-2; maybe TRBD2 (5 bases). V lost 6 bases and J 7 bases, leaving 15 bases between the germline ends. CDR3 length: 14 amino acids. The V gene's germline CDR1 is LNHDA and CDR2 SQIVND (reference sequence). The CDR3 is CASSLASQSGELFF. CDR3 DNA sequence: TGTGCCAGTAGCTTAGCTAGCCAAAGCGGGGAGCTGTTTTTT.

CDR3 bases: TGTGCCAGCAGCGCAGCGGGGAATCAGCCCCAGCATTTT. Protein product: CASSAAGNQPQHF. V is TRBV9 and J is TRBJ1-5; D uncertain. V gave up 3 bases and J gave up 4 bases, with 8 bases separating them. In germline, CDR1 is SGDLS, CDR2 YYNGEE. This CDR3 comprises 13 residues.

The rearrangement joins TRBV27 to TRBJ1-1; TRBD1 aligns across 9 bases. The CDR3 is made up of 15 amino acids. Germline-derived CDR1 and CDR2 are MNHEY and SMNVEV (reference sequence). Trimming cost V 6 bases and J 1 base; bases outside gene matches: 6. CDR3 sequence: CASRLPGQGNTEAFF. The CDR3 coding sequence is TGTGCCAGCAGGCTCCCGGGACAGGGGAACACTGAAGCTTTCTTT.

This clone came up a few times. The chain employs TRBV6-5 and TRBJ1-6, with a possible D match to TRBD1 (5 bases). CDR1 MNHEY and CDR2 SVGAGI come from the germline V gene. CDR3 length equals 14 residues. Between the trimmed V and J ends, which lost 6 bases and 8 bases, there was a span of 14 bases. The CDR3 spells CASSRQKMYSPLHF. DNA for the CDR3: TGTGCCAGCAGCAGACAGAAAATGTATTCACCCCTCCACTTT.

The CDR3 sequence: CASRDGTGVEQYF. The CDR3 bases are TGTGCCAGCAGGGACGGGACAGGGGTCGAGCAGTACTTC. J is TRBJ2-7 and V is TRBV6-1; 10 nucleotides match TRBD1. Germline V CDR1 and CDR2: MNHNS, SASEGT. CDR3 size: 13 residues. The V gene end was trimmed by 6 bases and the J gene end by 6 bases; junction bases not matched to a gene: 5.

The V call is TRBV2, the J call TRBJ2-3; D perhaps matches TRBD2 (6 bases). V lost 2 bases and J 3 bases, leaving 9 bases between the germline ends. CDR1 is SNHLY, CDR2 FYNNEI, per germline. The CDR3 is made up of 14 amino acids. CDR3 amino acids: CASSESGRTDTQYF. DNA of the CDR3: TGTGCCAGCAGTGAATCCGGGAGAACAGATACGCAGTATTTT.

This clone has just a few counts. The chain uses TRBV18 and TRBJ1-2; 9 bases are shared with TRBD1. The CDR3 is 14 amino acids. After removal of 3 bases from V and 5 bases from J, the junction contained 4 bases not matched to a gene. Germline CDR1 KGHSH, CDR2 LQKENI. This CDR3 is CASSPGTGSYGYTF. The CDR3, as DNA: TGTGCCAGCTCACCTGGGACAGGGTCATATGGCTACACCTTC.

J is TRBJ2-7 and V is TRBV4-1; D is unresolved. This CDR3 is 16 amino acids long. Trimming left V 1 base short and J 5 bases short, with 18 bases between. Germline values: CDR1 MGHRA, CDR2 YSYEKL. CDR3 loop: CASSQGLSPLVHEQYF. DNA for the CDR3: TGCGCCAGCAGCCAAGGCCTCAGTCCTTTGGTCCACGAGCAGTACTTC.

This chain joins TRBV5-1 and TRBJ2-1; TRBD2 matches 9 bases. Germline V CDR1 and CDR2: SGHRS, YFSETQ. The ends lost 4 bases at V and 8 bases at J; junction bases unmatched: 10. CDR3 length: 15 residues. The CDR3 sequence: CASSPGTSILHEQFF. The DNA for the CDR3 is TGCGCCAGCAGCCCGGGGACTAGCATATTACATGAGCAGTTCTTC.

The chain carries TRBV30 and TRBJ2-7, with 11 nucleotides matching TRBD2. The ends lost 1 base at V and 6 bases at J; junction bases unmatched: 2. The length of the CDR3 is 13 residues. Germline lookup yields CDR1 GTSNPN and CDR2 SVGIG (reference sequence). CDR3 sequence reads: CAWSELAGGEQYF. DNA of the CDR3: TGTGCCTGGAGTGAGCTAGCGGGAGGCGAGCAGTACTTC.

This clone was counted once. The chain employs TRBV27 and TRBJ2-7; tentative D call: TRBD1 (6 bases). Trimming removed 10 bases at V and 0 bases at J, with 13 bases between. CDR3 length equals 13 residues. Looked up from germline, CDR1 is MNHEY and CDR2 is SMNVEV (reference sequence). CDR3 DNA: TGTGCCACCCAGGGGAGCCACTCCTACGAGCAGTACTTC. Amino acids: CATQGSHSYEQYF.